This TCR beta chain was found in a study of CD8+ T cells in alopecia areata (dated by TCRdb to 2017 to 2018). Concerning the study at large: Treated patients were enrolled in an open-label pilot trial of oral tofacitinib at 5 to 10 mg twice daily for moderate-to-severe alopecia areata. Tofacitinib was administered for 6 to 18 months, and 6 months of follow-up off drug were then conducted to assess delayed response and recurrence. The study used high-throughput TCRbeta sequencing to examine T cell clonal expansion in alopecia areata, in both the C3H/HeJ mouse model and human patients. Human TCRbeta sequencing covered scalp tissue and sorted CD4+ and CD8+ peripheral blood T cells from patchy and totalis/universalis alopecia areata patients and healthy controls. Biopsies were taken from tofacitinib-treated patients at baseline and again at 4 and 24 weeks into treatment, and several of those patients also had a later scalp biopsy. Scalp clonality was compared among normal scalp (n=4), patchy alopecia areata scalp (n=8), and alopecia totalis/universalis scalp (n=8). RNA was obtained with the PAXgene miRNA kit for fixed scalp, the miRNeasy kit for PBMCs, and the RNeasy kit for mouse skin. TCRbeta CDR3 regions were amplified by immunoSEQ multiplex PCR using 35 Vbeta forward and 13 Jbeta reverse primers.

Findings and caveats that apply to the study as a whole: Resident alphabeta T cells in normal human skin are also sequenced, complicating scalp TCR repertoire analysis, unlike mouse skin dominated by gammadelta T cells. Lesional scalp, especially in alopecia totalis/universalis, showed higher clonality and more expanded CD8+ clones than normal scalp, suggesting antigenic drive. Compared with mice, TCR sequences shared between patients were less clear, possibly partly because of HLA diversity across the patient population.

Library method: the immunoSEQ multiplex PCR assay. To provide template for TCR sequencing, every sample had RNA extracted and reverse transcribed into cDNA. SuperScript III was used to make first-strand cDNA, primed with a 2:1 mix of oligo-dT and random hexamers. A synthetic immune receptor repertoire was used to assess amplification bias, and residual bias was removed computationally. The source study handled its data this way. Raw reads were preprocessed to remove errors, and CDR3 was defined according to IMGT conventions as the region from the conserved cysteine to phenylalanine. To get clonality, Shannon entropy was normalized by log2 of the number of productive unique TCRs and the result was subtracted from 1. Whether each scalp clone was CD4 or CD8 was inferred by checking scalp TCRbeta sequences against the CD4 and CD8 repertoires from sorted blood. TCRdb took this table from immuneACCESS and kept in-frame rearrangements with V and J called. Such tables lack part of the clones; where checked against another copy, unresolved V genes explain under half of the gap, and the rest is unexplained. From that table come the V and J calls and clone size; the DNA was used to work out D and trimming. This sample has over 200,000 clones in its table, and about three fifths of those were observed once. Around 0.44% of the sample is taken by the ten largest.

Read against the paper, the sample's time point label means: baseline before oral tofacitinib. Lesional scalp punch biopsies and peripheral blood were collected from alopecia areata patients. PBMCs were separated by density centrifugation and stained for CD3, CD4 and CD8, after which CD4+ and CD8+ T cells were sorted on a FACSAria. Looking up the germline V gene yields CDR1 SNHLY and CDR2 FYNNEI. The germline ends are 9 bases apart after V is trimmed by 6 bases and J by 3 bases. From the cysteine up to the phenylalanine, the CDR3 has a length of 12 residues. The DNA shown is the 36-base CDR3, in frame from base 1. Comment on this clone: The clone's antigen remains unknown. Per-base qualities were not stored, and no clone one base away is much larger.

The chain couples TRBV2 to TRBJ2-7; the D gene is perhaps TRBD2, from 5 matching bases. This clonotype was sampled from a human donor with alopecia areata. The specimen was CD4+ T cells sorted from blood, collected at week 0. Here is the DNA: TGTGCCAGCAGCCTTACTAGCTACGAGCAGTACTTC. The encoded protein is CASSLTSYEQYF.